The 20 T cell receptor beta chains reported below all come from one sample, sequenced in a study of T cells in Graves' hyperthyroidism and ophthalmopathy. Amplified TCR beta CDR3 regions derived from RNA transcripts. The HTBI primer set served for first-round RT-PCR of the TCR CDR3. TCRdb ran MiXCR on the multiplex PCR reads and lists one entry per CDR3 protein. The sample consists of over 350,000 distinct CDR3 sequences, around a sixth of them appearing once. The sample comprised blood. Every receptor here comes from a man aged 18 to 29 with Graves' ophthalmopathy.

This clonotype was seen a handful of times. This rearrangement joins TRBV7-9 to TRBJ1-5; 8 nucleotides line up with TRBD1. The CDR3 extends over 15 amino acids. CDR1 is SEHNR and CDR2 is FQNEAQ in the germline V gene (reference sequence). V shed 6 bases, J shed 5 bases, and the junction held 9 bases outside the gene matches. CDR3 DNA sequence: TGTGCCAGCAGAAAGGGAGGGACAGGCTATCAGCCCCAGCATTTT. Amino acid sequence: CASRKGGTGYQPQHF. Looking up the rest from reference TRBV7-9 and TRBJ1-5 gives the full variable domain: DTGVSQNPRHKITKRGQNVTFRCDPISEHNRLYWYRQTLGQGPEFLTYFQNEAQLEKSRLLSDRFSAERPKGSFSTLEIQRTEQGDSAMYLCASRKGGTGYQPQHFGDGTRLSIL.

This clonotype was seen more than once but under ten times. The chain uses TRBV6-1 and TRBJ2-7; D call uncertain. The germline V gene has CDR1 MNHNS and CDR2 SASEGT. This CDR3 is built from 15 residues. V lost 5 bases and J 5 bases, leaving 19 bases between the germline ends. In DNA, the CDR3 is TGTGCCAGCAGTCGACCTCGGCTCGACGCCGACGAGCAGTACTTC. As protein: CASSRPRLDADEQYF.

CDR3 loop: CASSYSLGTGNTGELFF. CDR3 sequence (DNA): TGTGCCAGCAGTTACAGTCTCGGGACAGGGAACACCGGGGAGCTGTTTTTT. The chain uses TRBV6-2 or TRBV6-3 and TRBJ2-2; TRBD1 agrees at 8 bases. CDR1 is MNHEY, CDR2 SVGEGT, per germline. The V and J ends lost 2 bases and 1 base, in that order; junction bases with no gene match: 6. CDR3 size: 17 residues.

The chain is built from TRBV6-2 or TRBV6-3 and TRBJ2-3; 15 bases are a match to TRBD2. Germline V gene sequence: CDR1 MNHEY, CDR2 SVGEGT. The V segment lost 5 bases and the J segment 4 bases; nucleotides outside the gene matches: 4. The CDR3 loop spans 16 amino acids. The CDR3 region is CASSARTSGGADTQYF. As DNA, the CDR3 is TGTGCCAGCAGTGCCCGGACTAGCGGGGGGGCAGATACGCAGTATTTT.

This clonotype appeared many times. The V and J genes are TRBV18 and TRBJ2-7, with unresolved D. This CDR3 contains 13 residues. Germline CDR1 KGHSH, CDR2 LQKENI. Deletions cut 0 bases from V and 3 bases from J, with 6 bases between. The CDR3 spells CASSPPVGYEQYF. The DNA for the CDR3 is TGTGCCAGCTCACCACCGGTCGGCTACGAGCAGTACTTC.

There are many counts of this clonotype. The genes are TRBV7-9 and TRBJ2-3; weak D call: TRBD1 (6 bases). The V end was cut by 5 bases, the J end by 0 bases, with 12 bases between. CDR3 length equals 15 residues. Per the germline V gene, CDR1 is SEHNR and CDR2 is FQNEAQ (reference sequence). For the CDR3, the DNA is TGTGCCAGCAGCGCGCCCGGGACAAGCACAGATACGCAGTATTTT. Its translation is CASSAPGTSTDTQYF.

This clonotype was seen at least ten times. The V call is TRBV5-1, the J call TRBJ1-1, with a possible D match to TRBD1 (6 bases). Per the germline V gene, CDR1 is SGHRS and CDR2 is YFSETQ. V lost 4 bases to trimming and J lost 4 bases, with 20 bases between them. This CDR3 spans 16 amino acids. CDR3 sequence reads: CASSMTSGGGFTEAFF. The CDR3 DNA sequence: TGCGCCAGCAGCATGACCTCGGGAGGGGGGTTCACTGAAGCTTTCTTT.

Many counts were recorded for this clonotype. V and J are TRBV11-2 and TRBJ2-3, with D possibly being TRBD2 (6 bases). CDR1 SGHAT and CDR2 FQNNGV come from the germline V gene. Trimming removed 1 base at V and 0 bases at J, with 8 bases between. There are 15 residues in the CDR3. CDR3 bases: TGTGCCAGCAGCTTAGGCGGGGCTAGCACAGATACGCAGTATTTT. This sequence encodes CASSLGGASTDTQYF. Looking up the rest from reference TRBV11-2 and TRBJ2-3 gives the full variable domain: EAGVAQSPRYKIIEKRQSVAFWCNPISGHATLYWYQQILGQGPKLLIQFQNNGVVDDSQLPKDRFSAERLKGVDSTLKIQPAKLEDSAVYLCASSLGGASTDTQYFGPGTRLTVL.

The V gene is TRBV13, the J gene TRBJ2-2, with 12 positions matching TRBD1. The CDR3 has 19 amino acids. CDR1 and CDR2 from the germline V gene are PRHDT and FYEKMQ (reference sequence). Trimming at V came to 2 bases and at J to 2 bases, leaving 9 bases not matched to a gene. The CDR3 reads CASSLRGQGAVVNTGELFF. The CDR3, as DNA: TGTGCCAGCAGCTTACGGGGACAGGGGGCTGTTGTTAACACCGGGGAGCTGTTTTTT.

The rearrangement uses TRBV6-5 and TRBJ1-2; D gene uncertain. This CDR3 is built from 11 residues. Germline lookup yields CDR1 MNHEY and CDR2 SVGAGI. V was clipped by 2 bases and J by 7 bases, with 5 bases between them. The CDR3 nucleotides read TGTGCCAGCAGTTACAACGGTGGCTACACCTTC. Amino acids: CASSYNGGYTF.

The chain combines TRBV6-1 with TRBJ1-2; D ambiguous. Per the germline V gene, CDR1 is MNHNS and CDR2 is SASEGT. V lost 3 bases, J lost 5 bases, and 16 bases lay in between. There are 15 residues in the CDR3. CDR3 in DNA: TGTGCCAGCAGTGATAACATGGGTGGAGGGTATGGCTACACCTTC. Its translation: CASSDNMGGGYGYTF.

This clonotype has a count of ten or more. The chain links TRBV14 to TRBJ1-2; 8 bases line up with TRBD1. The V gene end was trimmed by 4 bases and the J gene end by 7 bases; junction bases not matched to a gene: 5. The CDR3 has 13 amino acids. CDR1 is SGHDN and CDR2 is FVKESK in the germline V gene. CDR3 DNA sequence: TGTGCCAGCAGCCCAGGACAGGGACTTGGCTACACCTTC. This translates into CASSPGQGLGYTF.

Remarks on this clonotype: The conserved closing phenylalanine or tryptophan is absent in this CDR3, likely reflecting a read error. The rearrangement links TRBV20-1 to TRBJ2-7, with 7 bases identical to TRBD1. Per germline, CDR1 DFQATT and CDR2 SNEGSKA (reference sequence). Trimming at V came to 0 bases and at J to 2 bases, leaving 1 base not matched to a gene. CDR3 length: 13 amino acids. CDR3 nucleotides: TGCAGTGCTAGAGACAGGGGGACCTACGAGCAGTACCTC. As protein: CSARDRGTYEQYL.

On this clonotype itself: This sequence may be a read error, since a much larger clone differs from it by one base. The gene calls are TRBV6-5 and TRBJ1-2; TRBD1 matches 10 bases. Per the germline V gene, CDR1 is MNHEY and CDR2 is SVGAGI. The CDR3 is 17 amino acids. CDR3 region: CASSDSGTGEGIKGYTF. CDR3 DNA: TGTGCCAGCAGTGACTCTGGGACAGGGGAAGGTATTAAGGGCTACACCTTC.

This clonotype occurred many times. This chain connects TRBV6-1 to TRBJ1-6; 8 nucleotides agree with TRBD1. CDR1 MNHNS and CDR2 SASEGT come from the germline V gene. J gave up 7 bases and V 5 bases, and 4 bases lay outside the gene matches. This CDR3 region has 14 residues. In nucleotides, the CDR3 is TGTGCCAGCAGTCGGACAGGGTTGAATTCACCCCTCCACTTT. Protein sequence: CASSRTGLNSPLHF.

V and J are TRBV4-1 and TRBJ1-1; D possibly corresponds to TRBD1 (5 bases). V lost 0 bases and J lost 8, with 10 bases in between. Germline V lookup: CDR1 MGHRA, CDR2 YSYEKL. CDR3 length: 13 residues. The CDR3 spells CASSQEGKGEAFF. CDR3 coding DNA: TGCGCCAGCAGCCAAGAAGGGAAGGGGGAAGCTTTCTTT.

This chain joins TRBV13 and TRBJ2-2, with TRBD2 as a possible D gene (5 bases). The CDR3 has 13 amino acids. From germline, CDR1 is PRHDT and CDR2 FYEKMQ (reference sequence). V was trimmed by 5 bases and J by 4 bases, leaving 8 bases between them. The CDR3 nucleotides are TGTGCCAGCAGCGTGGACTCCACCGGGGAGCTGTTTTTT. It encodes CASSVDSTGELFF.

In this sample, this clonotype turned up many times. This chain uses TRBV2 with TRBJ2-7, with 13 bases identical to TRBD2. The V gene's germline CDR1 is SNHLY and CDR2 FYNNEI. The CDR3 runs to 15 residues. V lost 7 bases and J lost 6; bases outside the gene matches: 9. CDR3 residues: CASITRRTSGSEQYF. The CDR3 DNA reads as TGTGCCAGCATTACGAGAAGGACTAGCGGGAGCGAGCAGTACTTC. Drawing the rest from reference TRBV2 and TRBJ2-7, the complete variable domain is EPEVTQTPSHQVTQMGQEVILRCVPISNHLYFYWYRQILGQKVEFLVSFYNNEISEKSEIFDDQFSVERPDGSNFTLKIRSTKLEDSAMYFCASITRRTSGSEQYFGPGTRLTVT.

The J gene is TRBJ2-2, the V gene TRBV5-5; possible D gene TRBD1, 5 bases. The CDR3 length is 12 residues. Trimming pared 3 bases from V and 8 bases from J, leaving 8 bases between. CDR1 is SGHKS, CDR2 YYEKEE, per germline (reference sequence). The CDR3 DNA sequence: TGTGCCAGCAGCTCAGGGATAGGGGAGCTGTTTTTT. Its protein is CASSSGIGELFF.

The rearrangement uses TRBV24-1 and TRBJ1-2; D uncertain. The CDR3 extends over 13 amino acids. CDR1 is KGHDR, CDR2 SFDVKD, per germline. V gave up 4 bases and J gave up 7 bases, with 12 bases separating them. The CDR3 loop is CATSERTVGGYTF. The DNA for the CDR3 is TGTGCCACCAGTGAAAGGACCGTAGGTGGCTACACCTTC.